These 27 T cell receptor beta chains originate from one sample sequenced in a study of T cell responses to AZD1222 COVID-19 vaccine. Data came from immunoSEQ multiplex PCR; TCRdb stores just in-frame clones and leaves some out. The sample lists tens of thousands of clones; over 90% were seen once. Sequencing was performed on peripheral blood, taken on day 0 of AZD1222 vaccination. The source of these receptors is an adult in good health.

CDR3 region: CASSQEGSRRFSRDTEAFF. In DNA form, the CDR3 reads TGTGCCAGCAGCCAAGAAGGTAGCAGGCGATTCAGCCGGGACACTGAAGCTTTCTTT. V usage is TRBV14 and J usage is TRBJ1-1; D unclear. CDR3 length: 19 amino acids. CDR1 and CDR2 from the germline V gene are SGHDN and FVKESK. The V gene lost 0 bases and the J gene lost 3 bases, with 23 bases spanning the gap.

V is TRBV28 and J is TRBJ1-5; the match to TRBD1 covers 8 bases. The CDR3 covers 20 residues. The V gene's germline CDR1 is MDHEN and CDR2 SYDVKM. V lost 3 bases, J lost 2 bases, and 18 bases stayed unmatched. The CDR3 loop is CASSFPSGTGSLLGNQPQHF. The DNA for the CDR3 is TGTGCCAGCAGTTTTCCGTCCGGGACAGGCTCACTCCTGGGCAATCAGCCCCAGCATTTT.

This clone has a handful of counts. This chain uses TRBV2 with TRBJ1-1; the D is unclear. Deletions cut 5 bases from V and 1 base from J, with 11 bases between. The V gene's germline CDR1 is SNHLY and CDR2 FYNNEI. The CDR3 spans 14 residues. In DNA form, the CDR3 reads TGTGCCAGCAGTAGTTTATTGACGAACACTGAAGCTTTCTTT. Translation gives CASSSLLTNTEAFF. Full variable domain (outside the CDR3, taken from reference TRBV2 and TRBJ1-1): EPEVTQTPSHQVTQMGQEVILRCVPISNHLYFYWYRQILGQKVEFLVSFYNNEISEKSEIFDDQFSVERPDGSNFTLKIRSTKLEDSAMYFCASSSLLTNTEAFFGQGTRLTVV.

This clone came up a few times. The chain joins TRBV5-4 to TRBJ2-2, with 8 nucleotides matching TRBD1. Germline-derived CDR1 and CDR2 are SGHNT and YYREEE (reference sequence). This CDR3 is 17 amino acids long. J lost 0 bases, V lost 4 bases, and 8 bases had no gene match. CDR3: CASSTGQAFANTGELFF. For the CDR3, the DNA is TGTGCCAGCAGCACGGGACAGGCCTTCGCGAACACCGGGGAGCTGTTTTTT.

The chain couples TRBV21-1 to TRBJ2-1; the table's D call of TRBD1 was not tested on the DNA. TRBV21-1 corresponds to a pseudogene. The CDR3 is made up of 14 amino acids. The CDR3 DNA follows: TGTGCCAGCAGCATAGACAGGGCGGTCAATGAGCAGTTCTTC. Its translation is CASSIDRAVNEQFF.

The chain uses TRBV10-3 and TRBJ1-3; 10 nucleotides line up with TRBD1. With V trimmed by 3 bases and J by 3 bases, 8 bases remained unmatched. Germline CDR1 is ENHRY and CDR2 is SYGVKD. The length of the CDR3 is 17 residues. CDR3 region: CAISDRQGANFGNTIYF. Here the CDR3 DNA reads TGTGCCATCAGTGACAGACAGGGGGCCAACTTTGGAAACACCATATATTTT.

The chain links TRBV5-6 to TRBJ1-2; weak D call: TRBD1 (5 bases). Germline V lookup: CDR1 SGHDT, CDR2 YYEEEE. V was cut by 0 bases and J by 0 bases, with 18 bases left in between. The CDR3 consists of 18 residues. CDR3 bases: TGTGCCAGCAGCTTGGTAGGGGCTTGGACCTCCGCTAACTATGGCTACACCTTC. Translation: CASSLVGAWTSANYGYTF.

This clone was picked up one time. The chain has TRBV29-1 and TRBJ1-3; 8 bases agree with TRBD1. CDR1 is SQVTM and CDR2 is ANQGSEA in the germline V gene. The J segment lost 3 bases and the V segment lost 2 bases, leaving 0 bases of the junction unmatched. The CDR3 is 13 amino acids. The CDR3 here is CSVETGGGNTIYF. DNA of the CDR3: TGCAGCGTTGAAACAGGGGGTGGAAACACCATATATTTT.

This clone was seen a handful of times. The chain is built from TRBV18 and TRBJ2-1; D perhaps matches TRBD1 (5 bases). Germline CDR1 and CDR2: KGHSH and LQKENI. The ends were cut back, 2 bases at V and 10 bases at J, with 9 bases in the middle. The length of the CDR3 is 12 residues. In DNA form, the CDR3 reads TGTGCCAGCTCACCAGGAAAGGGGGAGCAGTTCTTC. Translation gives CASSPGKGEQFF.

The chain uses TRBV4-3 and TRBJ1-1, with 7 bases lining up with TRBD1. This CDR3 region has 16 residues. The V segment lost 1 base and the J segment 5 bases; nucleotides outside the gene matches: 10. Germline loops: CDR1 LGHNA, CDR2 YSLEER. DNA of the CDR3: TGCGCCAGCAGCCAAGTGACAGGGATCAGGAGTACTGAAGCTTTCTTT. It translates to CASSQVTGIRSTEAFF.

V is TRBV10-1 and J is TRBJ2-2, with TRBD1 matching over 7 bases. Germline values: CDR1 WNHNN, CDR2 SYGVQD (reference sequence). The CDR3 extends over 15 amino acids. With V trimmed by 6 bases and J by 0 bases, 4 bases remained unmatched. CDR3: CASRQGPSNTGELFF. The CDR3 DNA follows: TGCGCCAGCAGACAGGGGCCCTCGAACACCGGGGAGCTGTTTTTT.

V is TRBV18 and J is TRBJ2-3, with a possible D match to TRBD2 (5 bases). From germline, CDR1 is KGHSH and CDR2 LQKENI. The CDR3 length is 14 residues. Trimming took 2 bases from V and 0 from J, leaving 6 bases between them. The CDR3, as DNA: TGTGCCAGCTCACCAACTAGGAGCACAGATACGCAGTATTTT. The encoded protein is CASSPTRSTDTQYF.

This chain joins TRBV18 and TRBJ1-1, with 8 bases matching TRBD1. Germline CDR1 KGHSH, CDR2 LQKENI. This CDR3 spans 17 amino acids. V shed 6 bases, J shed 0 bases, and the junction held 12 bases outside the gene matches. CDR3 in amino acids: CASSPTTGVPLNTEAFF. CDR3 coding DNA: TGTGCCAGCTCCCCAACGACAGGGGTCCCTCTGAACACTGAAGCTTTCTTT. Full variable domain (outside the CDR3, taken from reference TRBV18 and TRBJ1-1): NAGVMQNPRHLVRRRGQEARLRCSPMKGHSHVYWYRQLPEEGLKFMVYLQKENIIDESGMPKERFSAEFPKEGPSILRIQQVVRGDSAAYFCASSPTTGVPLNTEAFFGQGTRLTVV.

The chain joins TRBV20-1 to TRBJ2-4; 10 nucleotides agree with TRBD2. CDR3 size: 15 residues. J lost 3 bases, V lost 3 bases, and 5 bases had no gene match. Germline CDR1 is DFQATT and CDR2 is SNEGSKA (reference sequence). CDR3 sequence: CSASIAGGGKNIQYF. CDR3 nucleotides: TGCAGTGCTAGTATAGCGGGGGGTGGCAAAAACATTCAGTACTTC.

This clone was counted a few times. The J gene is TRBJ2-7, the V gene TRBV3-1 (or the pseudogene TRBV3-2); weak D call: TRBD2 (6 bases). V was clipped by 0 bases and J by 3 bases, with 15 bases between them. CDR3 length: 16 residues. CDR1 is LGHDT, CDR2 YNNKEL, per germline (reference sequence). Here the CDR3 reads CASSQDSTSLFYEQYF. Here the CDR3 DNA reads TGTGCCAGCAGCCAAGATAGTACTAGCTTGTTCTACGAGCAGTACTTC.

The rearrangement uses TRBV19 and TRBJ1-5; weak D call: TRBD1 (5 bases). The germline CDR1 and CDR2 sequences are LNHDA and SQIVND (reference sequence). V was pared by 5 bases and J by 9 bases, with 11 bases between. This CDR3 has 12 amino acids. Here the CDR3 DNA reads TGTGCCAGTAGTCTTCCTAGGGGGCCCCAGCATTTT. It yields the protein CASSLPRGPQHF.

The chain is built from TRBV9 and TRBJ1-3; no clear D gene. Per the germline V gene, CDR1 is SGDLS and CDR2 is YYNGEE. This CDR3 has 15 residues. Trimming took 0 bases from V and 0 from J, leaving 7 bases between them. This chain's CDR3 is CASSVDVSSGNTIYF. Written as DNA, the CDR3 is TGTGCCAGCAGCGTAGACGTCAGCTCTGGAAACACCATATATTTT. The entire variable domain, with the rest obtained from reference TRBV9 and TRBJ1-3, is as follows: DSGVTQTPKHLITATGQRVTLRCSPRSGDLSVYWYQQSLDQGLQFLIQYYNGEERAKGNILERFSAQQFPDLHSELNLSSLELGDSALYFCASSVDVSSGNTIYFGEGSWLTVV.

The chain carries TRBV5-5 and TRBJ1-5; D is unresolved. The CDR3 extends over 16 amino acids. CDR1 is SGHKS and CDR2 is YYEKEE in the germline V gene (reference sequence). Trimming cost V 2 bases and J 2 bases, with 14 bases left between them. The CDR3 region has the DNA TGTGCCAGCAGCTTAACCGGGAATAGGGGCAATCAGCCCCAGCATTTT. This encodes CASSLTGNRGNQPQHF.

In this sample, this clone turned up a few times. CDR3 nucleotide sequence: TGTGCCAGTAGTATAGACCCCCTTTACGAGCAGTACTTC. This encodes CASSIDPLYEQYF. The chain couples TRBV19 to TRBJ2-7; D is unclear. Per the germline V gene, CDR1 is LNHDA and CDR2 is SQIVND (reference sequence). Trimming removed 0 bases at V and 4 bases at J, with 7 bases between. The CDR3 spans 13 residues.

This chain links TRBV18 with TRBJ1-1; possible D gene TRBD1, 5 bases. The CDR3 is 15 residues long. In germline, CDR1 is KGHSH, CDR2 LQKENI. The V gene lost 1 base and the J gene lost 4 bases, with 13 bases spanning the gap. The CDR3 here is CASSPLGVEGTEAFF. The CDR3 DNA reads TGTGCCAGCTCACCACTGGGGGTTGAGGGCACTGAAGCTTTCTTT.

The chain combines TRBV24-1 with TRBJ2-5; the D gene is possibly TRBD2 (5 bases). The germline gives CDR1 KGHDR, CDR2 SFDVKD. The CDR3 is 13 amino acids. The V end was cut by 9 bases, the J end by 1 base, with 11 bases between. Here the CDR3 reads CATARAGQETQYF. CDR3 sequence (DNA): TGTGCCACCGCGAGGGCCGGCCAAGAGACCCAGTACTTC.

This chain connects TRBV10-3 to TRBJ1-5, with D possibly TRBD1 on 5 matching bases. CDR3 size: 13 residues. V gave up 6 bases and J gave up 5 bases, with 11 bases separating them. Germline CDR1 ENHRY, CDR2 SYGVKD. In DNA form, the CDR3 reads TGTGCCATCAGGGGACCTCCGGATCAGCCCCAGCATTTT. Translating it yields CAIRGPPDQPQHF.

This clone was observed a few times. The J gene is TRBJ1-3, the V gene TRBV24-1; 7 bases map to TRBD1. Germline CDR1 KGHDR, CDR2 SFDVKD. J lost 4 bases, V lost 4 bases, and 6 bases had no gene match. The CDR3 runs to 15 residues. In nucleotides, the CDR3 is TGTGCCACCAGTGAGGGACAGATCGACGGAAACACCATATATTTT. Its protein product is CATSEGQIDGNTIYF.

The chain has TRBV5-4 and TRBJ2-1, with D hard to call. The CDR3 totals 11 residues. Germline loops: CDR1 SGHNT, CDR2 YYREEE (reference sequence). V was clipped by 4 bases and J by 6 bases, with 5 bases between them. The CDR3 DNA is TGTGCCAGCAGCCCAGGCAATGAGCAGTTCTTC. Protein: CASSPGNEQFF.

J is TRBJ1-6 and V is TRBV2; TRBD1 matches at 8 bases. This CDR3 has 14 amino acids. CDR1 is SNHLY and CDR2 is FYNNEI in the germline V gene. V lost 7 bases to trimming and J lost 5 bases; unmatched junction nucleotides: 4. The CDR3 nucleotides read TGTGCCAGCATGCGGGACAGGAATAATTCACCCCTCCACTTT. Amino acid sequence: CASMRDRNNSPLHF.

J is TRBJ2-7 and V is TRBV29-1; D is possibly TRBD2 (6 bases). The CDR3 spans 15 residues. The V gene's germline CDR1 is SQVTM and CDR2 ANQGSEA. Trimming shortened V by 4 bases and J by 5 bases, and 21 bases separated the two germline ends. The CDR3 nucleotides are TGCAGCGTTGGGAAGGAGGGCCCGCGCGACCACGAGCAGTACTTC. It is translated as CSVGKEGPRDHEQYF.

In its sample, this clone was seen once. This rearrangement joins TRBV19 to TRBJ2-2; 8 positions agree with TRBD1. Germline lookup yields CDR1 LNHDA and CDR2 SQIVND (reference sequence). This CDR3 spans 15 amino acids. The trim removed 10 bases at V and 7 bases at J, leaving 14 bases unmatched. This CDR3 reads CATAPPGGQNGELFF. CDR3 nucleotides: TGTGCCACCGCCCCTCCAGGGGGCCAGAACGGGGAGCTGTTTTTT.